The source of this T cell receptor (beta chain) is a study of beta chain features in type 1 diabetes. General study findings and limits: Significant though moderate, a shortening of TCRB CDR3s appeared in all four CD4+ subsets of Type 1 diabetes patients.

Every isolated RNA sample was fully reverse transcribed, so sequencing captured expressed TCRB transcripts. Profiling relied on immunoSEQ multiplex PCR, and the TCRdb table lists in-frame clones only, not all of them. The sample gives 95,000 to 150,000 clones, around 17% of which show up once; over 2% is in the top ten. The CDR3 runs 13 residues. Per germline, CDR1 PRHDT and CDR2 FYEKMQ (reference sequence). The V and J ends lost 1 base and 2 bases respectively, with 6 bases between them. This clone turned up a few times. The antigen remains undetermined. Sequencing was carried out using central memory CD4+ T cells from blood. The origin of this receptor is a man aged 25-40 years with type 1 diabetes. The gene calls are TRBV13 and TRBJ2-7, with D unclear. In DNA, the CDR3 is TGTGCCAGCAGCTTAGAAAAACCCTACGAGCAGTACTTC. Encoded protein: CASSLEKPYEQYF.